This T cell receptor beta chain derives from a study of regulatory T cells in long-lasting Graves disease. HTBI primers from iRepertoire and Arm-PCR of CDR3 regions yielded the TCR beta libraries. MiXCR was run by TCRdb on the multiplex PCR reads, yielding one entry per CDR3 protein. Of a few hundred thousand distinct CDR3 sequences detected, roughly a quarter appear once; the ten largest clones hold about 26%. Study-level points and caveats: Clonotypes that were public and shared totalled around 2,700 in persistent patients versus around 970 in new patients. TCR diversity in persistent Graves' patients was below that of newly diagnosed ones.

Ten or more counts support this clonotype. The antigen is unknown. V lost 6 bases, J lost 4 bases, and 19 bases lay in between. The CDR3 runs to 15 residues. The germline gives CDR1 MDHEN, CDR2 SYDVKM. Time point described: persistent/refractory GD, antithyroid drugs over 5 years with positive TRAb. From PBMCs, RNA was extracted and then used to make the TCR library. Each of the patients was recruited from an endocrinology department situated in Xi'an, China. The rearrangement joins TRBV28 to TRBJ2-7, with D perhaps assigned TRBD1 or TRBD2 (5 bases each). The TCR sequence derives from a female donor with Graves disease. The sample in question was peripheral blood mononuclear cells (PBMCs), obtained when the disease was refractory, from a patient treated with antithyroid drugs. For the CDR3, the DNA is TGTGCCAGCAGGGGATTCGGGGCCGGGGTTTACGAGCAGTACTTC. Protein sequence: CASRGFGAGVYEQYF.